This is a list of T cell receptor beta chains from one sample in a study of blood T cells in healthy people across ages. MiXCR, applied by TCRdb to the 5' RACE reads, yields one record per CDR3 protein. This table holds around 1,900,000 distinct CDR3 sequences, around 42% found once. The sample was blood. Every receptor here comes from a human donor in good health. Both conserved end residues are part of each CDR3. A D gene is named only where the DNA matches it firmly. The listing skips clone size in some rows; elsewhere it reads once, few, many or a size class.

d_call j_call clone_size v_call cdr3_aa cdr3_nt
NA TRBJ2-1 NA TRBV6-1 CASSEGGDKFPDEQFF TGTGCCAGCAGTGAAGGGGGGGACAAGTTCCCCGATGAGCAGTTCTTC
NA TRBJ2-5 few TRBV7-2 CASSRALYQETQYF TGTGCCAGCAGCCGCGCGTTGTACCAAGAGACCCAGTACTTC
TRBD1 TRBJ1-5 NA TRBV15 CATSREGQGAYQPQHF TGTGCCACCAGCAGAGAGGGGCAGGGGGCTTATCAGCCCCAGCATTTT
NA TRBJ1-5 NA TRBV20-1 CSANQDYSNQPQHF TGCAGTGCTAATCAGGATTATAGCAATCAGCCCCAGCATTTT
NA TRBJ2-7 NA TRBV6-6 CASSYLVSRAGLYEQYF TGTGCCAGCAGTTACTTAGTTTCGCGGGCAGGGCTCTACGAGCAGTACTTC
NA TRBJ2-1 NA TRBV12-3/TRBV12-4 CASRTTSRYNEQFF TGTGCCAGCAGGACTACCTCCAGATACAATGAGCAGTTCTTC
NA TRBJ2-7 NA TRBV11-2 CASSLRRDWSSYEQYF TGTGCCAGCAGCTTACGGAGGGACTGGTCCTCCTACGAGCAGTACTTC
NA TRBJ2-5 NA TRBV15 CATSSPQGRVTQYF TGTGCCACCAGCAGCCCCCAGGGTCGGGTGACCCAGTACTTC
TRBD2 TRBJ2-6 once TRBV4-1 CASSQSPAGGANVPTF TGCGCCAGCAGCCAGTCCCCGGCGGGAGGGGCCAACGTCCCGACTTTC
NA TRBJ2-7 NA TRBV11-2 CASSSLSPYEQYF TGTGCCAGCAGCTCCCTTTCCCCCTACGAGCAGTACTTC
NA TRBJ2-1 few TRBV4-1 CASSQDSLRAGATHNEQFF TGCGCCAGCAGCCAAGATTCCCTGAGGGCAGGGGCGACCCACAATGAGCAGTTCTTC
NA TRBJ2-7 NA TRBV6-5 CASSPSRAPYEQYF TGTGCCAGCAGCCCTAGCCGGGCCCCCTACGAGCAGTACTTC
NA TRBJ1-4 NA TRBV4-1 CASSQDWRRGATEKLFF TGCGCCAGCAGCCAAGATTGGCGGAGGGGGGCAACTGAAAAACTGTTTTTT
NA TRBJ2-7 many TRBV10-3 CAIRDLSSYEQYF TGTGCCATTCGGGACTTAAGCTCCTACGAGCAGTACTTC
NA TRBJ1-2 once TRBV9 CASSRTDGGYTF TGTGCCAGCAGCAGGACAGACGGCGGCTACACCTTC
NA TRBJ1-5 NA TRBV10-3 CAISELESNQPQHF TGTGCCATCAGTGAGTTGGAGAGCAATCAGCCCCAGCATTTT
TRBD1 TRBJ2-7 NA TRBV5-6 CASALGWDRDYEQYF TGTGCCAGCGCCCTGGGGTGGGACAGGGACTACGAGCAGTACTTC
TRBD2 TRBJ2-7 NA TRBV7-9 CASSLGGGVGLYEQYF TGTGCCAGCAGCTTAGGGGGAGGGGTTGGACTGTACGAGCAGTACTTC
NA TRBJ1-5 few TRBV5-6 CASSLGGYIQPQHF TGTGCCAGCAGCTTGGGTGGGTATATTCAGCCCCAGCATTTT
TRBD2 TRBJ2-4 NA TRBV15 CATSIGLAGGQYF TGTGCCACCAGCATAGGACTAGCGGGCGGGCAGTACTTC
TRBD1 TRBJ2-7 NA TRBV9 CASSPRQGDDEQYF TGTGCCAGCAGCCCCCGACAGGGGGATGACGAGCAGTACTTC
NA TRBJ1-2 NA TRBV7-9 CASSFEAAGYTF TGTGCCAGCAGCTTCGAGGCAGCTGGCTACACCTTC
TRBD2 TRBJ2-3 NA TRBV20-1 CSATRGLAVNTDTQYF TGCAGTGCTACCCGAGGACTAGCGGTTAACACAGATACGCAGTATTTT
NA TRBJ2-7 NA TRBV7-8 CTSSFEGGEQYF TGTACCAGCAGCTTTGAGGGCGGGGAGCAGTACTTC
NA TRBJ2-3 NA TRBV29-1 CSVDRGNTQYF TGCAGCGTTGATCGGGGGAATACGCAGTATTTT
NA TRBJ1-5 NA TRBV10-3 CAISESSQAYNQPQHF TGTGCCATCAGTGAGAGCTCACAGGCATACAATCAGCCCCAGCATTTT
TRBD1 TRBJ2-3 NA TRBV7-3 CASSLTAGGGYPDTQYF TGTGCCAGCAGCTTAACCGCAGGGGGCGGGTATCCGGATACGCAGTATTTT
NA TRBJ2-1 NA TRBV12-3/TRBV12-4 CASSLSGGSYNGQFF TGTGCCAGCAGTTTATCGGGGGGCTCCTACAATGGGCAGTTCTTC
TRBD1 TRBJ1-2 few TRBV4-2 CASSFRDRRYGYTF TGTGCCAGCAGCTTTCGGGACAGGCGTTATGGCTACACCTTC
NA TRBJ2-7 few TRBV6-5 CASRREQGPTYEQYF TGTGCCAGCCGCAGGGAGCAGGGGCCAACCTACGAGCAGTACTTC
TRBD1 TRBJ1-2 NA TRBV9 CASSVGQGAYYGYTF TGTGCCAGCAGCGTAGGACAGGGGGCTTACTATGGCTACACCTTC
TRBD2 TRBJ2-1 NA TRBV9 CASSANPSGGASYEQFF TGTGCCAGCAGCGCAAACCCTAGCGGGGGGGCTAGTTATGAGCAGTTCTTC
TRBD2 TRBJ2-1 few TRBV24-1 CATSDPLAGSVTEQFF TGTGCCACCAGTGATCCACTAGCGGGGAGCGTAACGGAGCAGTTCTTC
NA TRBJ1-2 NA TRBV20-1 CSASFKGYTF TGCAGTGCTAGTTTTAAGGGCTACACCTTC
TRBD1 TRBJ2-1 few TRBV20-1 CSATQDRVVFF TGCAGTGCCACCCAGGACAGGGTTGTGTTCTTC
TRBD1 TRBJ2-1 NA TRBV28 CASKRAGGENEQFF TGTGCCAGCAAGAGGGCAGGGGGCGAGAATGAGCAGTTCTTC
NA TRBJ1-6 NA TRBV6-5 CASSYSILGGNSPLHF TGTGCCAGCAGTTACTCGATCCTAGGAGGGAATTCACCCCTCCACTTT
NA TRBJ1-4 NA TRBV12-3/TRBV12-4 CASSPSGRGLTNEKLFF TGTGCCAGCAGCCCTTCGGGGAGAGGACTAACTAATGAAAAACTGTTTTTT
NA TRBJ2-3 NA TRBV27 CASSAHLDTQYF TGTGCCAGCAGTGCGCACTTAGATACGCAGTATTTT
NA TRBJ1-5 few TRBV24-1 CATSDGQPNQPQHF TGTGCCACCAGTGATGGACAGCCTAATCAGCCCCAGCATTTT
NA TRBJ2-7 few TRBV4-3 CASSQDLGQLSYEQYF TGCGCCAGCAGCCAAGATTTAGGACAGCTCTCCTACGAGCAGTACTTC
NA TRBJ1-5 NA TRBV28 CASSWGSGYQPQHF TGTGCCAGCAGTTGGGGGTCGGGATATCAGCCCCAGCATTTT
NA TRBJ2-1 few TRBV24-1 CATNGQGWNEQFF TGTGCCACGAACGGGCAGGGTTGGAATGAGCAGTTCTTC
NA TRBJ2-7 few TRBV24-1 CVTSDFKGGRPSSYEQYF TGTGTCACCAGTGATTTCAAGGGGGGCAGGCCAAGCTCCTACGAGCAGTACTTC
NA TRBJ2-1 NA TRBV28 CASSLVSGPEQFF TGTGCCAGCAGTTTAGTAAGTGGCCCCGAGCAGTTCTTC
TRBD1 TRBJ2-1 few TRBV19 CASSTGGRGEQFF TGTGCCAGTAGTACAGGGGGCCGGGGTGAGCAGTTCTTC
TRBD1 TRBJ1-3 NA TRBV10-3 CAISGTGAGNTIYF TGTGCCATCAGCGGGACAGGGGCTGGAAACACCATATATTTT
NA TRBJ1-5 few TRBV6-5 CASSYSKFPNQPQHF TGTGCCAGCAGTTACTCGAAATTCCCTAATCAGCCCCAGCATTTT
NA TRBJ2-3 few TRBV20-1 CSAREWGEGTDTQYF TGCAGTGCTAGAGAGTGGGGGGAAGGCACAGATACGCAGTATTTT
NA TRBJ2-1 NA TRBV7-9 CASSFSSGETQFF TGTGCCAGCAGCTTTTCGTCGGGAGAGACCCAGTTCTTC
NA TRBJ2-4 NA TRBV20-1 CSARDQRDLAKNIQYF TGCAGTGCTAGAGATCAAAGGGACTTAGCCAAAAACATTCAGTACTTC
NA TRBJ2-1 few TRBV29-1 CSVEVETHEQFF TGCAGCGTTGAAGTAGAGACTCATGAGCAGTTCTTC
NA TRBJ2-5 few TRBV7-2 CASRVGGGETQYF TGTGCCAGCAGAGTGGGGGGAGGTGAGACCCAGTACTTC
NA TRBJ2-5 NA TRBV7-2 CASSPRVYQETQYF TGTGCCAGCAGCCCCAGGGTCTACCAAGAGACCCAGTACTTC
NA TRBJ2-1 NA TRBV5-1 CASSLGDSRSYNEQFF TGCGCCAGCAGCTTGGGGGACTCTCGCTCCTACAATGAGCAGTTCTTC
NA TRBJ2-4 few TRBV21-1 CASSKGEGLEQYF TGTGCCAGCAGCAAAGGGGAAGGGCTTGAGCAGTACTTC
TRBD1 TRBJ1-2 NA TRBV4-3 CASSLGTGVGGYTF TGCGCCAGCAGCCTTGGCACAGGGGTAGGTGGCTACACCTTC
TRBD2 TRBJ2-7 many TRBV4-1 CASSQAGGSDQYF TGCGCCAGCAGCCAAGCGGGGGGGTCTGACCAGTACTTC
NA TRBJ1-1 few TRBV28 CASNGVWVDTEAFF TGTGCCAGCAATGGTGTGTGGGTGGACACTGAAGCTTTCTTT
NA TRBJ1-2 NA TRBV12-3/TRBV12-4 CASTLGYYGYTF TGTGCCAGCACTCTGGGATACTATGGCTACACCTTC